Included here is one TCR beta chain sequence, with context. Its antigen has not been determined. No much larger clone is present one base from it, and per-base qualities are unavailable. The sample belongs to a study of T cell changes during pregnancy in multiple sclerosis (dated by TCRdb to 2018 to 2020). Context from the whole study: In women with multiple sclerosis, the researchers looked at how the T cell repertoire shifted as pregnancy progressed.

Libraries came from the immunoSEQ multiplex PCR assay. TCRdb retrieved this table from immuneACCESS and kept in-frame rearrangements only. Not all clones are present; in checked studies, unresolved V genes account for under half, and no reason is known for the remainder. Present in this sample are approximately 18,000 clones, 87% of which were seen just once. The ten largest account for around an eighth of the sample. According to the germline V gene, CDR1 reads SGDLS and CDR2 reads YYNGEE. There are 15 amino acids in the CDR3, from cysteine to phenylalanine inclusive. Left in the record is the CDR3 DNA by itself, 45 bases read in frame from the first base. V lost 0 bases and J lost 4 bases, and the count of bases not matched to a germline gene is 3.

The rearranged chain carries TRBV9 and TRBJ1-4; TRBD1 agrees with 7 junctional bases. The sequence was collected from a female donor in good health, enrolled as a control in a pregnancy study. The input for sequencing was CD8+ T cells from peripheral blood mononuclear cells, taken in the third trimester of pregnancy. In nucleotide form, the sequence is TGTGCCAGCAGCGTAGGGGGGACAGTTAATGAAAAACTGTTTTTT. This gives the protein CASSVGGTVNEKLFF.